Given below is one TCR beta chain in context. Cohort allocation depended upon clinical history that participants reported. Recovered participants had two consecutive negative NP/OP PCR tests, healthcare professional clearance, or symptom resolution. TCRdb's table, derived via immunoSEQ multiplex PCR, lists solely in-frame clones and lacks some. Among 190,000 or so clones listed, about nine tenths were seen once. These data are taken from a study of blood T cell repertoires in COVID-19. Overall study: The United States, Italy and Spain supplied acute and convalescent COVID-19 samples. From T cells, B-cell-depleted T cells, or PBMCs came the material, which was cDNA or gDNA.

The V end was cut by 4 bases, the J end by 1 base, with 7 bases between. There are 13 residues in the CDR3. The germline V gene encodes CDR1 LNHDA and CDR2 SQIVND (reference sequence). The rearrangement uses TRBV19 and TRBJ1-1; D may be TRBD1 (5 bases). The sample consisted of PBMCs or T cells enriched from blood (not recorded which). This receptor was identified in a woman aged 25 to 39 who had recovered from COVID-19. The CDR3: CASSNQGNTEAFF. The CDR3 nucleotides read TGTGCCAGTAGTAATCAGGGGAACACTGAAGCTTTCTTT.